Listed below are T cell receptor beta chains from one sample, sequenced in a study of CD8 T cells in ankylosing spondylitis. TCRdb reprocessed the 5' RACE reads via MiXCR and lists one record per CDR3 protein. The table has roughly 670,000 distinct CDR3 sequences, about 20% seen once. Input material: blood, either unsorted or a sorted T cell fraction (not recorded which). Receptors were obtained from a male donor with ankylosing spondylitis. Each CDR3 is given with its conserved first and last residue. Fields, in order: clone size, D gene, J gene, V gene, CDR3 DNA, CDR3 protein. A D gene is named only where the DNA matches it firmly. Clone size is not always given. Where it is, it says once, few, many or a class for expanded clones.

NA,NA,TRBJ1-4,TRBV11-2,TGTGCCAGCAGCTTTTCCGGCGGTCAGAATGGAAAACTGTTTTTT,CASSFSGGQNGKLFF
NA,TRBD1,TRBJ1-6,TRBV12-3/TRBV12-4,TGTGCCAGCACCCAGGGGGACCGGAATTCACCCCTCCACTTT,CASTQGDRNSPLHF
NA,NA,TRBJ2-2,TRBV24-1,TGTGCCACCAGTGATTTTCCAGGGTCCGGGGAGCTGTTTTTT,CATSDFPGSGELFF
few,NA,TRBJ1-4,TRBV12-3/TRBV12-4,TGTGCCAGCAGTTTCAGGGGCCCTGGGGAAAAACTGTTTTTT,CASSFRGPGEKLFF
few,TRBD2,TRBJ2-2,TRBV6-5,TGTGCCAGCAGTTACTTAGCGGGGGCCGGGGAGCTGTTTTTT,CASSYLAGAGELFF
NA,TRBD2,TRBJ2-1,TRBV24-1,TGTGCCACCAGCATAAAGCGGGAGAGCTCCTACAATGAGCAGTTCTTC,CATSIKRESSYNEQFF
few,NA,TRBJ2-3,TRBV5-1,TGCGCCAGCAGCAGGGACTTTCTTGCGGGAGATACGCAGTATTTT,CASSRDFLAGDTQYF
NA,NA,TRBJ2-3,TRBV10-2,TGCGCCAGCAGTGAGTTCGATACGCAGTATTTT,CASSEFDTQYF
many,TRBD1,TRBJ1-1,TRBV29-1,TGCAGCGTTCAGGGGGCCGCGAACACTGAAGCTTTCTTT,CSVQGAANTEAFF
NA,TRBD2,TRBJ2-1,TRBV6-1,TGTGCCAGCAGCAATCTAGCGGGACGCACCTACAATGAGCAGTTCTTC,CASSNLAGRTYNEQFF
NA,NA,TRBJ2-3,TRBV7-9,TGTGCCAGCAGCTTAGGGGTTAGCCAAGGTAACACAGATACGCAGTATTTT,CASSLGVSQGNTDTQYF
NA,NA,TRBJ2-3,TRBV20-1,TGCAGTGCTAGTTCCGGATCCGCAGATACGCAGTATTTT,CSASSGSADTQYF
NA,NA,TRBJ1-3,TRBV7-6,TGTGCCAGCAGCTTAGAGGAGCGGGGGGGCGTCTCTGGAAACACCATATATTTT,CASSLEERGGVSGNTIYF
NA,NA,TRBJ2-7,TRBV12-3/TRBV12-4,TGTGCCAGCAGTGTCGGATCAACCTACGAGCAGTACTTC,CASSVGSTYEQYF
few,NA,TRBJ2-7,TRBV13,TGTGCCAGCAGACACGGCCGTGTCGAGCAGTACTTC,CASRHGRVEQYF
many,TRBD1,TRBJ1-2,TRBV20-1,TGCAGTGCTAGACCCTCCGGGACAGGGGAGTCAGGCTACACCTTC,CSARPSGTGESGYTF
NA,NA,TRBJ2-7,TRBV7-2,TGTGCCAGCAGCAGCGGGGACAGATACTACGAGCAGTACTTC,CASSSGDRYYEQYF
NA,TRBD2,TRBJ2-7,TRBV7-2,TGTGCCAGCCGCCTCTCCCGGCTAGCGGGCTACGAGCAGTACTTC,CASRLSRLAGYEQYF
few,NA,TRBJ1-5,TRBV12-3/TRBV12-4,TGTGCCAGCAGCCGGGACAACTATCAGCCCCAGCATTTT,CASSRDNYQPQHF
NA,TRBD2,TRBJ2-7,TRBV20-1,TGCAGTGCTAGAAAGACTAGCGGGAGTCGCGACGAGCAGTACTTC,CSARKTSGSRDEQYF
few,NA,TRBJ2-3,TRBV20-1,TGCAGTGCCGTAGAATCGAGGGGGGGCACAGATACGCAGTATTTT,CSAVESRGGTDTQYF
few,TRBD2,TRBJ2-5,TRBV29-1,TGCAGCGTGATTAGCGGGAGGCGGGAGACCCAGTACTTC,CSVISGRRETQYF
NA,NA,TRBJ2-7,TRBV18,TGTGCCAGCTCACCTCAATATCCCGAGCAGTACTTC,CASSPQYPEQYF